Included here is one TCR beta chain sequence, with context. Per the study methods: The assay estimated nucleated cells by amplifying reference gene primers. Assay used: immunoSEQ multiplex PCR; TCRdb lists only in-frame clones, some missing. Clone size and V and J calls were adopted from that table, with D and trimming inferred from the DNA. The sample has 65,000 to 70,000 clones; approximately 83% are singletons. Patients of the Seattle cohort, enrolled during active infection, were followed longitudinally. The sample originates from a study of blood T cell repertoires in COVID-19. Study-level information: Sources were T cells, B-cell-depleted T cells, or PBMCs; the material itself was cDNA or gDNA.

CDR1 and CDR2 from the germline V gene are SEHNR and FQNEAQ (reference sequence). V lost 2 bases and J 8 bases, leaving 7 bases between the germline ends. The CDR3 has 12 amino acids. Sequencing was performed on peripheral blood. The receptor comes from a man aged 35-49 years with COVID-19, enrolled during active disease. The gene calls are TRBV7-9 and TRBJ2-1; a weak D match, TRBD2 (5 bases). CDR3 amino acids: CASSLSGDEQFF. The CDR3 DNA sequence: TGTGCCAGCAGCTTATCCGGGGATGAGCAGTTCTTC.